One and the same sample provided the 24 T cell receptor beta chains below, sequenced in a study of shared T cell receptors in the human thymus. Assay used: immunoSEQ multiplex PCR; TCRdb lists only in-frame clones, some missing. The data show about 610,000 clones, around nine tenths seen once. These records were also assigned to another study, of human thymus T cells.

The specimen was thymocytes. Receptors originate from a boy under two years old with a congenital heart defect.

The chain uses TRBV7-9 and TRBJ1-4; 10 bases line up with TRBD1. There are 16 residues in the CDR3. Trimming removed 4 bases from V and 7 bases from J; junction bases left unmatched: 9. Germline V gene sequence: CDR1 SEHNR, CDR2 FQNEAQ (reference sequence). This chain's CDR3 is CASSSRGQGKSEKLFF. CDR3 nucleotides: TGTGCCAGCAGCTCCAGGGGACAGGGGAAGAGTGAAAAACTGTTTTTT.

CDR3: CASSTGGVPIYEQYF. As DNA, the CDR3 is TGTGCCAGCAGCACGGGGGGCGTCCCTATCTACGAGCAGTACTTC. This chain joins TRBV11-3 and TRBJ2-7, with D possibly matching TRBD2 (7 bases). The CDR3 runs 15 residues. The germline V and J ends were trimmed by 5 bases and 3 bases, with 17 bases remaining between them. Germline V gene data show CDR1 as SGHNT and CDR2 as YENEEA.

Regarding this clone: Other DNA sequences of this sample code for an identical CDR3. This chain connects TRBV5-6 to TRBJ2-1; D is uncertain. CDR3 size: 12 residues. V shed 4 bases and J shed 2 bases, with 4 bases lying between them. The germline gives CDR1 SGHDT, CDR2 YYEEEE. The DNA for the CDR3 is TGTGCCAGCAGCCTAGCCTACAATGAGCAGTTCTTC. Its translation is CASSLAYNEQFF.

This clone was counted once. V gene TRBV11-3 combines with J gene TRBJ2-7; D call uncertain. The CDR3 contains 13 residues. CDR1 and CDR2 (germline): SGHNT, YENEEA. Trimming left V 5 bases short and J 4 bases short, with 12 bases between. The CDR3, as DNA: TGTGCCAGCAGCACGGCAGACTGGTACGAGCAGTACTTC. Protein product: CASSTADWYEQYF.

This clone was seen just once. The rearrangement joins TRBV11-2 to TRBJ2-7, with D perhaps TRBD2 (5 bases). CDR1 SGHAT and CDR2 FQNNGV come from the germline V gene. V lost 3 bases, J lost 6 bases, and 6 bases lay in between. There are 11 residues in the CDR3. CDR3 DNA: TGTGCCAGCAGCTTTGAGGGCGAGCAGTACTTC. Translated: CASSFEGEQYF.

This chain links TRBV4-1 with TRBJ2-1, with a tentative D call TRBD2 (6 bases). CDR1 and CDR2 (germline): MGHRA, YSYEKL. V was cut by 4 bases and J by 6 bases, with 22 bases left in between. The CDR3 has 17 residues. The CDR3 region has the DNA TGCGCCAGCAGCCGCTCGAACGGAGGAGGGGAAGGCAATGAGCAGTTCTTC. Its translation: CASSRSNGGGEGNEQFF.

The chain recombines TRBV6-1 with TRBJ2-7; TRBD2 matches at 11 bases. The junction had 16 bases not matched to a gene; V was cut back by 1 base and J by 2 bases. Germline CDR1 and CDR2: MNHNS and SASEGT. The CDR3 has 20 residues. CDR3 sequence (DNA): TGTGCCAGCAGTGAAGAAGGGGTTTTAGCGGGAGGGCCCTCCCCCTACGAGCAGTACTTC. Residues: CASSEEGVLAGGPSPYEQYF.

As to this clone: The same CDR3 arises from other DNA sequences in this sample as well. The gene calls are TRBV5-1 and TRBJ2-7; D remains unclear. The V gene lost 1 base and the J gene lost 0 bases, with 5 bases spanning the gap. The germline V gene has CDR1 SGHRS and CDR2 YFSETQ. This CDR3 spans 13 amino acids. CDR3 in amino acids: CASSLPFSYEQYF. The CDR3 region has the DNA TGCGCCAGCAGCTTGCCTTTCTCCTACGAGCAGTACTTC.

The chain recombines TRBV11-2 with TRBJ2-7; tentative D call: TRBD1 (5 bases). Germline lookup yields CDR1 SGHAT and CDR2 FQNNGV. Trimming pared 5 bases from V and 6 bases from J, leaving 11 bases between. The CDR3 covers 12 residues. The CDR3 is CASSPRTSEQYF. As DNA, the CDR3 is TGTGCCAGCAGCCCAAGGACAAGCGAGCAGTACTTC.

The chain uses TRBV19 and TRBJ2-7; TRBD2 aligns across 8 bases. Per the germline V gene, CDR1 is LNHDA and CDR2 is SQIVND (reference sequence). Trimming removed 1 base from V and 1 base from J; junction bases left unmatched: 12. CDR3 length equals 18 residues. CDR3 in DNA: TGTGCCAGTAGTATAGCGTTAGCGGGACCCGTTGAATCCTACGAGCAGTACTTC. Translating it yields CASSIALAGPVESYEQYF.

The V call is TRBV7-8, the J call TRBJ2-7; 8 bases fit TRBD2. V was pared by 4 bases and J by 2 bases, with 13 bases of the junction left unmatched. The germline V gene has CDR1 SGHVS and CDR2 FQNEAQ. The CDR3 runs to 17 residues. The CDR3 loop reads CASSSIVREAHPYEQYF. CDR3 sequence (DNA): TGTGCCAGCAGCTCAATAGTGCGGGAGGCCCATCCCTACGAGCAGTACTTC.

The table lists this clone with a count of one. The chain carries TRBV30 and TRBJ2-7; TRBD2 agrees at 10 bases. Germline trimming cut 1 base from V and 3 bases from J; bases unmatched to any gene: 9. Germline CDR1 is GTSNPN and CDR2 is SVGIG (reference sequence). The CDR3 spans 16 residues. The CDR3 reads CAWSGSSGSMDYEQYF. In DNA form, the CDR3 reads TGTGCCTGGAGTGGATCTAGCGGGAGTATGGACTACGAGCAGTACTTC.

The CDR3 bases are TGCGCCAGCAGCCTGGGACAGGGGGAGTTGAACACTGAAGCTTTCTTT. Translated: CASSLGQGELNTEAFF. The chain recombines TRBV5-1 with TRBJ1-1, with 11 bases lining up with TRBD1. With V trimmed by 4 bases and J by 0 bases, 5 bases remained unmatched. This CDR3 contains 16 residues. Germline loops: CDR1 SGHRS, CDR2 YFSETQ.

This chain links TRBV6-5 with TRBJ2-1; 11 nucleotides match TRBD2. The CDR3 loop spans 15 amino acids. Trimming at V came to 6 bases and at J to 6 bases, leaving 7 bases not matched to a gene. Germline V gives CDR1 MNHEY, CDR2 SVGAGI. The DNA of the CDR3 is TGTGCCAGCAGCTATACTAGCGGGAGTGGCAATGAGCAGTTCTTC. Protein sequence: CASSYTSGSGNEQFF.

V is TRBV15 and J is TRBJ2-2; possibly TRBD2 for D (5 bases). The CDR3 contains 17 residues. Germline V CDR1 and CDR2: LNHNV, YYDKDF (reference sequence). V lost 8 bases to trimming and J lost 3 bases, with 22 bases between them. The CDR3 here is CATLDLRVHLDTGELFF. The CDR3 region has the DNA TGTGCCACCCTCGATTTGCGGGTCCACTTAGACACCGGGGAGCTGTTTTTT.

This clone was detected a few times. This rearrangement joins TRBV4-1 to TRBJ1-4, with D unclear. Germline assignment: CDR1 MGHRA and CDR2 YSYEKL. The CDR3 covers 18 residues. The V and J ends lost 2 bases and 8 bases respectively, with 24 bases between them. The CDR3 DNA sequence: TGCGCCAGCAGCCAACTTCCCTCGGGTCCCTCGACGGGGGAAAAACTGTTTTTT. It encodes CASSQLPSGPSTGEKLFF.

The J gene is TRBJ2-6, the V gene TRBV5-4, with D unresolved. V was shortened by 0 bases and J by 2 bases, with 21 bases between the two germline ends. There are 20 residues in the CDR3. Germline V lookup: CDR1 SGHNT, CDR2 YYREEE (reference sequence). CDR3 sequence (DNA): TGTGCCAGCAGCTTGGCCGGCCGCTTTAGGTTAGAGGCTGGGGCCAACGTCCTGACTTTC. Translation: CASSLAGRFRLEAGANVLTF.

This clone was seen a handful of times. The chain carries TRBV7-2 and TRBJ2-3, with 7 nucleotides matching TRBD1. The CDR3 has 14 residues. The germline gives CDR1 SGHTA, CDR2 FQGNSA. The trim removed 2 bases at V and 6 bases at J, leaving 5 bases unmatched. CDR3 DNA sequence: TGTGCCAGCAGCTTACAGGGGGAAGGGGATACGCAGTATTTT. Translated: CASSLQGEGDTQYF.

The DNA of the CDR3 is TGCGCCAGCAGCCAAGACCCGACAGAGCAGTACTTC. Encoded protein: CASSQDPTEQYF. The chain uses TRBV4-1 and TRBJ2-7; no clear D. Germline V gene data show CDR1 as MGHRA and CDR2 as YSYEKL. This CDR3 contains 12 residues. Trimming shortened V by 0 bases and J by 7 bases, and 7 bases separated the two germline ends.

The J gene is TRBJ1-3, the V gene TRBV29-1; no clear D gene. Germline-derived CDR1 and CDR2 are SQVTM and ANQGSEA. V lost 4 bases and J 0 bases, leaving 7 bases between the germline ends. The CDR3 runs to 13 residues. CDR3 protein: CSVGAISGNTIYF. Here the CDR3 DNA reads TGCAGCGTTGGGGCTATCTCTGGAAACACCATATATTTT.

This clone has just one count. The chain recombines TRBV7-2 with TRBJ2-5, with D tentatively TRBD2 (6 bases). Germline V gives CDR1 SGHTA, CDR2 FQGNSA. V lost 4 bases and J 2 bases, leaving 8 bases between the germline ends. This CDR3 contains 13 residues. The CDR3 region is CASSSGGQETQYF. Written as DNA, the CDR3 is TGTGCCAGCAGCTCTGGGGGGCAAGAGACCCAGTACTTC.

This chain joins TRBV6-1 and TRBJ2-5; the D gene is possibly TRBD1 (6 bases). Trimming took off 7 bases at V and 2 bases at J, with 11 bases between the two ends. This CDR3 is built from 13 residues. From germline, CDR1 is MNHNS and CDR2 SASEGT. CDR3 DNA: TGTGCCAGCAAAGACAGGAAACAAGAGACCCAGTACTTC. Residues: CASKDRKQETQYF.

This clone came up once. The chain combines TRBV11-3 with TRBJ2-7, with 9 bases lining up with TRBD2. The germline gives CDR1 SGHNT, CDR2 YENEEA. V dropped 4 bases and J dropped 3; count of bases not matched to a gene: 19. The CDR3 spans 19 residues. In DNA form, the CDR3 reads TGTGCCAGCAGCTATTCGTCGGGGGGCGGGCTAGCGGGGTACTACGAGCAGTACTTC. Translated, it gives CASSYSSGGGLAGYYEQYF.

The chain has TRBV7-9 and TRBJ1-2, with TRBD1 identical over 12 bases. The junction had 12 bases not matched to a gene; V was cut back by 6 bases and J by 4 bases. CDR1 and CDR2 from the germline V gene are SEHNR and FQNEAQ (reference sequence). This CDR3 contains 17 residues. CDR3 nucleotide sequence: TGTGCCAGCAGACCCGGGACAGGGGGCAGGACTAGCTATGGCTACACCTTC. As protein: CASRPGTGGRTSYGYTF.